These T cell receptor beta chains were read from a single sample in a study of technical replicates of blood from a few donors. The method was immunoSEQ multiplex PCR; TCRdb's version includes in-frame clones alone and lacks a portion of them. In the table there are about 44,000 clones, around 96% of which are singletons. Sequenced: T cells isolated from PBMCs. The receptors stem from a human donor in good health. The CDR3 runs from the conserved cysteine through the conserved F or W. Each record gives: D gene, J gene, V gene, clone size, CDR3 DNA, CDR3 protein. D genes are given only for firm matches. Expanded clones get a size class; other rows say once, few or many, or leave the size out.

D: TRBD1; J: TRBJ2-2; V: TRBV5-1; size: NA; DNA: TGCGCCAGCAGCATGGACAGGGTAGGCACCGGGGAGCTGTTTTTT; CDR3: CASSMDRVGTGELFF
D: NA; J: TRBJ1-1; V: TRBV2; size: NA; DNA: TGTGCCTTCCGGACAGAGAACACTGAAGCTTTCTTT; CDR3: CAFRTENTEAFF
D: TRBD1; J: TRBJ1-4; V: TRBV11-2; size: NA; DNA: TGTGCCAGCAGCTGGACCACGGACAGGGGTGAAAAACTGTTTTTT; CDR3: CASSWTTDRGEKLFF
D: NA; J: TRBJ1-2; V: TRBV19; size: NA; DNA: TGTGCCAGTAGTTGGACAGATGGCTACACCTTC; CDR3: CASSWTDGYTF
D: NA; J: TRBJ1-5; V: TRBV4-1; size: NA; DNA: TGCGCCAGCAGCCAAGCCCAGGGGTACCAGCCCCAGCATTTT; CDR3: CASSQAQGYQPQHF
D: NA; J: TRBJ2-2; V: TRBV15; size: few; DNA: TGTGCCACCAGACGCGTGTCACTCACCACCGGGGAGCTGTTTTTT; CDR3: CATRRVSLTTGELFF
D: NA; J: TRBJ1-2; V: TRBV5-1; size: NA; DNA: TGCGCCAGCAGCATACAGGGAGATCCGGCTAACTATGGCTACACCTTC; CDR3: CASSIQGDPANYGYTF
D: NA; J: TRBJ2-4; V: TRBV7-9; size: NA; DNA: TGTGCCAGCAGCGTCCCTAGCACGAACATTCAGTACTTC; CDR3: CASSVPSTNIQYF
D: TRBD1; J: TRBJ2-2; V: TRBV29-1; size: NA; DNA: TGCAGCGTTGAACGGACAGGGCACGGGGAGCTGTTTTTT; CDR3: CSVERTGHGELFF
D: TRBD1; J: TRBJ1-2; V: TRBV5-1; size: NA; DNA: TGCGCCAGCAGCTTCGGACAGGGTTCAATTAACTATGGCTACACCTTC; CDR3: CASSFGQGSINYGYTF
D: NA; J: TRBJ1-2; V: TRBV19; size: NA; DNA: TGTGCCAGTTGGGTTCGGGTTGGCTACACCTTC; CDR3: CASWVRVGYTF
D: NA; J: TRBJ1-4; V: TRBV6-5; size: NA; DNA: TGTGCCAGCAGTTACCGAGGGCCGCCCCGGGAAAAACTGTTTTTT; CDR3: CASSYRGPPREKLFF
D: NA; J: TRBJ2-1; V: TRBV4-1; size: NA; DNA: TGCGCCAGCAGCCTACGACTAATAGCAGATGAGCAGTTCTTC; CDR3: CASSLRLIADEQFF
D: NA; J: TRBJ1-2; V: TRBV4-1; size: NA; DNA: TGCGCCAGCAGCCAAGAAGTTCAGGGATCTGGCTACACCTTC; CDR3: CASSQEVQGSGYTF
D: NA; J: TRBJ1-4; V: TRBV5-1; size: NA; DNA: TGCGCCAGCAGCTTTGAGTTGCCAACTAATGAAAAACTGTTTTTT; CDR3: CASSFELPTNEKLFF
D: TRBD2; J: TRBJ2-1; V: TRBV25-1; size: NA; DNA: TGTGCCAGCTCCCTTAGACGGGAGGGCCAGCAGTTCTTC; CDR3: CASSLRREGQQFF
D: NA; J: TRBJ1-2; V: TRBV7-3; size: NA; DNA: TGTGCCAGCAGCTTAACACGCGTCTATGGCTACACCTTC; CDR3: CASSLTRVYGYTF
D: TRBD2; J: TRBJ2-7; V: TRBV6-6; size: NA; DNA: TGTGCCAGCAGTTTTGGACTAGCGGAGAACTACGAGCAGTACTTC; CDR3: CASSFGLAENYEQYF
D: TRBD1; J: TRBJ1-1; V: TRBV5-4; size: NA; DNA: TGTGCCAGCAGCAAGGACAGGGGTGCGAACACTGAAGCTTTCTTT; CDR3: CASSKDRGANTEAFF
D: TRBD2; J: TRBJ2-7; V: TRBV11-2; size: NA; DNA: TGTGCCAGCAGCCCCGGACTAGCGGGAGTACTATACGAGCAGTACTTC; CDR3: CASSPGLAGVLYEQYF